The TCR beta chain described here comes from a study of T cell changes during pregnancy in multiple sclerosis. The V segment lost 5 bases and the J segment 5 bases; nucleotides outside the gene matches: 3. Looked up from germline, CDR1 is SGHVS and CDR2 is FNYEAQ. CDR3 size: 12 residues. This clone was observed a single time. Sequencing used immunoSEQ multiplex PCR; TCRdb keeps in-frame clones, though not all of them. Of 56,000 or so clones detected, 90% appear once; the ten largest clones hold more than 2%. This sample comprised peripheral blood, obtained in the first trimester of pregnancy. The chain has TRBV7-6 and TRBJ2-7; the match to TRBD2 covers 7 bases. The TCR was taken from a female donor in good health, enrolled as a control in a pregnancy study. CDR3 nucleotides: TGTGCCAGCAGCCCCCGGGGGGACGAGCAGTACTTC. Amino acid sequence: CASSPRGDEQYF.